This T cell receptor beta chain was recovered during a study of cytomegalovirus exposure and HLA in healthy donors. Germline CDR1 MDHEN, CDR2 SYDVKM. The CDR3 extends over 15 amino acids. The junction had 8 bases not matched to a gene; V was cut back by 6 bases and J by 3 bases. This clone was seen just once. Some clones are missing from TCRdb's copy, which holds only in-frame ones; the method was immunoSEQ multiplex PCR. This table holds tens of thousands of clones, 90% to 97% found once. Specimen: PBMCs. The sequence was obtained from a young woman in good health and CMV-seronegative. This chain links TRBV28 with TRBJ2-7; 10 bases fit TRBD2. The CDR3 nucleotides read TGTGCCAGCAGAGGTGAAGCGGGAGGGGTCTACGAGCAGTACTTC. Translation gives CASRGEAGGVYEQYF.